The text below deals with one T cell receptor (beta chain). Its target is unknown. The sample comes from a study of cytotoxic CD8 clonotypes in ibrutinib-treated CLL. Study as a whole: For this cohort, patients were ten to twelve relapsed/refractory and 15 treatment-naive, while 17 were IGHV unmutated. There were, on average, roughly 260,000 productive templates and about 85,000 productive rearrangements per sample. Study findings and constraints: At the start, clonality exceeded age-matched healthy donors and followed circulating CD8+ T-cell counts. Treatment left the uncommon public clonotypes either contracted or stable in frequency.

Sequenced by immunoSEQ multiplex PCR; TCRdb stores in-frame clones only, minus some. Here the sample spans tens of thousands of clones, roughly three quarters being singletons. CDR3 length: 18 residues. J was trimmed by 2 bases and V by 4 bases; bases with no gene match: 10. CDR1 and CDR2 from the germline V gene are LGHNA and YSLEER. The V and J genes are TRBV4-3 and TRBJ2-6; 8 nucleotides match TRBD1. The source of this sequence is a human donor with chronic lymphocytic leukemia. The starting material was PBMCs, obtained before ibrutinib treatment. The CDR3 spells CASSLVIPGGTGANVLTF. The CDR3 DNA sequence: TGCGCCAGCAGCCTTGTTATACCAGGGGGCACTGGGGCCAACGTCCTGACTTTC.